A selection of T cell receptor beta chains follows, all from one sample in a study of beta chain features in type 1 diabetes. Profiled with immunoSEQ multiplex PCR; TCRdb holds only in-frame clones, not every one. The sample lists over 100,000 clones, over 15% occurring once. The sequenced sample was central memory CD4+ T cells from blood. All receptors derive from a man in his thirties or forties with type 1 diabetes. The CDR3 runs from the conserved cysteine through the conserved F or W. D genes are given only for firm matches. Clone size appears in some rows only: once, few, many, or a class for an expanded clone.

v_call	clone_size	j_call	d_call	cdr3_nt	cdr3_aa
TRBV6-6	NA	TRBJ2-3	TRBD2	TGTGCCAGCAGAAGAAGTAGCGGGGGCACAGATACGCAGTATTTT	CASRRSSGGTDTQYF
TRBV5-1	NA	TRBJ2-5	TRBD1	TGCGCCAGCAGCCGGACAGGGGACCACCAAGAGACCCAGTACTTC	CASSRTGDHQETQYF
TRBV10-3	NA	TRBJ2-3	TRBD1	TGTGCCATCAGTGGACAGGGGGCGGGAGATACGCAGTATTTT	CAISGQGAGDTQYF
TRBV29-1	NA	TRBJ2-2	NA	TGCAGCGTTGGCCGGGCCGGGGAGCTGTTTTTT	CSVGRAGELFF
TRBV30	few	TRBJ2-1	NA	TGTGCCTGGAGTGTACCCGGAGGGAATGAGCAGTTCTTC	CAWSVPGGNEQFF
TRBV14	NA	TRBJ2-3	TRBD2	TGTGCCAGCAGCCAAACCGGGACTAGCGTTTATACGCAGTATTTT	CASSQTGTSVYTQYF
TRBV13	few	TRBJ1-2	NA	TGTGCCAGCAGCGGCCCCGACTCGGCTGGCTACACCTTC	CASSGPDSAGYTF
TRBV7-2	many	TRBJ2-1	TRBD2	TGTGCCAGCAGCGTTAGCGGGGGGATCAATGAGCAGTTCTTC	CASSVSGGINEQFF
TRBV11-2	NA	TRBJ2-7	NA	TGTGCCAGCAGCTCAAACGGCTTGGGGGCCTACGAGCAGTACTTC	CASSSNGLGAYEQYF
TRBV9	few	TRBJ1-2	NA	TGTGCCAGCAGCGGAAAGGGGAACTATGGCTACACCTTC	CASSGKGNYGYTF
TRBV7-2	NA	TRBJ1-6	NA	TGTGCCAGCAGCGTGGGGTCTGGGACAAGGGACTCACCCCTCCACTTT	CASSVGSGTRDSPLHF
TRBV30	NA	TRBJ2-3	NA	TGTGCCTGGAGCCGGGGACCTAGCACAGATACGCAGTATTTT	CAWSRGPSTDTQYF
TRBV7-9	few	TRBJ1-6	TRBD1	TGTGCCAGCAGCCGCGATAGGGTCGGCAGGGGGAATAATTCACCCCTCCACTTT	CASSRDRVGRGNNSPLHF
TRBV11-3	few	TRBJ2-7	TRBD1	TGTGCCAGCAGCCCACCGGGACAGGGCTACGAGCAGTACTTC	CASSPPGQGYEQYF
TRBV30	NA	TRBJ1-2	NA	TGTGCCTGGGCCCGACAGCGTGGTGGCTACACCTTC	CAWARQRGGYTF
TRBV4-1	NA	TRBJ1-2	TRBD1	TGCGCCAGCAGCCCGACCCCAACCGGGACAGGGAACGTCTATGGCTACACCTTC	CASSPTPTGTGNVYGYTF
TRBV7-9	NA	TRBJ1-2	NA	TGTGCCAGCAGTCTAGCAGTTAACTATGGCTACACCTTC	CASSLAVNYGYTF
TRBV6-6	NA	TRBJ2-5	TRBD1	TGTGCCACCGAGAGGGACAGACTCCAAGAGACCCAGTACTTC	CATERDRLQETQYF